The 17 T cell receptor beta chains reported below all come from one sample, sequenced in a study of T cell responses to AZD1222 COVID-19 vaccine. Here immunoSEQ multiplex PCR was the method, and the copy in TCRdb shows in-frame clones only, minus some. This sample has around 150,000 clones, with less than 95% found just once. This specimen consisted of peripheral blood, obtained 28 days after the second AZD1222 dose. Every receptor here comes from an adult who received the AZD1222 COVID-19 vaccine.

On this clone itself: A read error may account for a junction end that differs from germline. The CDR3 sequence is CASSYQSRVIF. In nucleotides, the CDR3 is TGTGCCAGCAGTTACCAATCCAGGGTAATCTTT. The chain uses TRBV6-2 or TRBV6-3 and TRBJ1-1, with TRBD1 as a possible D gene (5 bases). The V gene's germline CDR1 is MNHEY and CDR2 SVGEGT. This CDR3 is built from 11 residues.

J is TRBJ1-4 and V is TRBV30; perhaps TRBD1 as D (6 bases). V was cut by 2 bases and J by 13 bases, with 17 bases left in between. Germline CDR1 is GTSNPN and CDR2 is SVGIG (reference sequence). The CDR3 totals 13 residues. CDR3 bases: TGTGCCTGGAGTTCGATCGGGGGCATAGGACTGTTTTTT. Translated: CAWSSIGGIGLFF.

The chain combines TRBV14 with TRBJ1-4, with D maybe TRBD1 (6 bases). The CDR3 consists of 14 residues. The germline V gene has CDR1 SGHDN and CDR2 FVKESK. V lost 2 bases to trimming and J lost 7 bases, with 11 bases between them. The CDR3 sequence: CASSQMGAGEKLFF. The CDR3 DNA reads TGTGCCAGCAGCCAAATGGGGGCGGGTGAAAAACTGTTTTTT.

The gene calls are TRBV5-1 and TRBJ2-1; D is possibly TRBD2 (5 bases). This CDR3 region has 13 residues. Germline V gene data show CDR1 as SGHRS and CDR2 as YFSETQ. V lost 4 bases and J lost 8, with 13 bases in between. The CDR3 nucleotides are TGCGCCAGCAGCGGAAACAGCGGCGATGAGCAGTTCTTC. This codes for CASSGNSGDEQFF.

The chain carries TRBV4-3 and TRBJ2-7; D is possibly TRBD1 or TRBD2 (5 bases each). This CDR3 contains 18 residues. The germline gives CDR1 LGHNA, CDR2 YSLEER. The V end lost 2 bases, the J end lost 5 bases, and 25 bases lay between the germline ends. CDR3 DNA sequence: TGCGCCAGCAGCCAAAAATTCGCCGGGACGGAAGACGCCCACGAGCAGTACTTC. Encoded protein: CASSQKFAGTEDAHEQYF.

The J gene is TRBJ2-7, the V gene TRBV27, with D tentatively TRBD1 (6 bases). Germline-derived CDR1 and CDR2 are MNHEY and SMNVEV (reference sequence). The V end lost 5 bases, the J end lost 3 bases, and 14 bases lay between the germline ends. CDR3 length equals 14 residues. The CDR3, as DNA: TGTGCCAGCAGTCCCGGGACAAGCTACTACGAGCAGTACTTC. It yields the protein CASSPGTSYYEQYF.

The J gene is TRBJ1-2, the V gene TRBV28, with TRBD1 as a possible D gene (5 bases). This CDR3 spans 14 amino acids. Germline V gives CDR1 MDHEN, CDR2 SYDVKM. Trimming cost V 2 bases and J 4 bases, with 11 bases left between them. In nucleotides, the CDR3 is TGTGCCAGCAGTTTAGGGGGTCTGGGCTATGGCTACACCTTC. Protein sequence: CASSLGGLGYGYTF.

The chain combines TRBV28 with TRBJ2-3; 10 nucleotides match TRBD2. The germline gives CDR1 MDHEN, CDR2 SYDVKM. Trimming cost V 1 base and J 14 bases; bases outside gene matches: 9. The CDR3 sequence is 14 residues long. CDR3 sequence reads: CASSLSQSGGASYF. As DNA, the CDR3 is TGTGCCAGCAGTTTATCGCAGAGCGGGGGGGCCTCGTATTTT.

The chain combines TRBV7-9 with TRBJ2-7; D unresolved. With 4 bases removed from V and 4 bases from J, the gap between germline ends came to 17 bases. CDR1 SEHNR and CDR2 FQNEAQ come from the germline V gene (reference sequence). The CDR3 has 15 amino acids. The CDR3, as DNA: TGTGCCAGCAGCTCTTTTTTGGGCAGGCTTTACGAGCAGTACTTC. Translation: CASSSFLGRLYEQYF.

The chain links TRBV19 to TRBJ2-2; D call uncertain. V was trimmed by 0 bases and J by 2 bases, leaving 1 base between them. The V gene's germline CDR1 is LNHDA and CDR2 SQIVND (reference sequence). The CDR3 has 13 amino acids. CDR3 coding DNA: TGTGCCAGTAGTATAGATAACACCGGGGAGCTGTTTTTT. Translated: CASSIDNTGELFF.

This clone was observed a single time. This chain links TRBV18 with TRBJ1-2; D remains ambiguous. CDR3 size: 12 residues. Between the trimmed V and J ends, which lost 5 bases and 6 bases, there was a span of 10 bases. Germline loops: CDR1 KGHSH, CDR2 LQKENI. CDR3 sequence (DNA): TGTGCCAGCTCAACCTCCGGGGATGGCTACACCTTC. It is translated as CASSTSGDGYTF.

This chain links TRBV28 with TRBJ1-1, with D possibly TRBD1 on 6 matching bases. This CDR3 is built from 14 residues. V was shortened by 7 bases and J by 5 bases, with 17 bases between the two germline ends. Germline V lookup: CDR1 MDHEN, CDR2 SYDVKM. The CDR3 spells CASNSGGRRTEAFF. DNA of the CDR3: TGTGCCAGCAACTCGGGGGGGCGCCGGACTGAAGCTTTCTTT.

The chain is built from TRBV5-6 and TRBJ2-1, with D unresolved. Trimming took off 0 bases at V and 8 bases at J, with 6 bases between the two ends. Germline V lookup: CDR1 SGHDT, CDR2 YYEEEE. The CDR3 spans 12 residues. The CDR3 DNA follows: TGTGCCAGCAGCTTGGGCACCCATGAGCAGTTCTTC. Protein product: CASSLGTHEQFF.

The chain has TRBV24-1 and TRBJ1-2; TRBD1 is a possible D gene (6 bases). Trimming removed 9 bases from V and 4 bases from J, with 14 bases in between. Looked up from germline, CDR1 is KGHDR and CDR2 is SFDVKD. The CDR3 loop spans 13 amino acids. The CDR3 spells CATPAGVIYGYTF. CDR3 bases: TGTGCCACCCCCGCAGGGGTGATCTATGGCTACACCTTC.

The chain carries TRBV24-1 and TRBJ2-7; 13 bases align to TRBD2. Germline lookup yields CDR1 KGHDR and CDR2 SFDVKD. V shed 2 bases, J shed 1 base, and the junction held 7 bases outside the gene matches. The CDR3 has 18 amino acids. The DNA for the CDR3 is TGTGCCACCAGTGATTCCGGGACTAGCGGGGCGCGATCCTACGAGCAGTACTTC. Translation: CATSDSGTSGARSYEQYF.

The genes are TRBV27 and TRBJ1-6; D remains unclear. This CDR3 spans 15 amino acids. V was trimmed by 4 bases and J by 0 bases, leaving 7 bases between them. Germline lookup yields CDR1 MNHEY and CDR2 SMNVEV (reference sequence). The CDR3 loop is CASSWVGSYNSPLHF. The DNA of the CDR3 is TGTGCCAGCAGTTGGGTGGGCTCCTATAATTCACCCCTCCACTTT.

CDR3 sequence: CASSVGRRSGANVLTF. DNA for the CDR3: TGTGCCAGCAGCGTCGGGAGGAGGTCTGGGGCCAACGTCCTGACTTTC. The rearrangement links TRBV5-4 to TRBJ2-6; TRBD2 matches at 7 bases. Germline lookup yields CDR1 SGHNT and CDR2 YYREEE (reference sequence). CDR3 length: 16 residues. Trimming at V came to 4 bases and at J to 1 base, leaving 5 bases not matched to a gene.